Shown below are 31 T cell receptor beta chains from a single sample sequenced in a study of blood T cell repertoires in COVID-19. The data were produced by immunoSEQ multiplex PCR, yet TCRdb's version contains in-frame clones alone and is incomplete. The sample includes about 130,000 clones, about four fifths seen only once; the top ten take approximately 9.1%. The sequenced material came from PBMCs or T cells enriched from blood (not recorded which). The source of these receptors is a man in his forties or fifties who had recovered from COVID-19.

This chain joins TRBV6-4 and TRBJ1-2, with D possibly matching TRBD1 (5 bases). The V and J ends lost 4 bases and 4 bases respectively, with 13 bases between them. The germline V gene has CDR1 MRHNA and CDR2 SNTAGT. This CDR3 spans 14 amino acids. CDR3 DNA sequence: TGTGCCAGCAGTGCGTCGGGGGGAGGCTATGGCTACACCTTC. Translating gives CASSASGGGYGYTF.

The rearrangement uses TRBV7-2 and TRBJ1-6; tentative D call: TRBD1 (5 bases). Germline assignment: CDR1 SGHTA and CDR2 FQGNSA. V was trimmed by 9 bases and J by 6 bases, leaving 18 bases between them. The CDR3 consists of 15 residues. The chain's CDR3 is CASRSSWQGNSPLHF. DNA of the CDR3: TGTGCCAGTCGGTCCAGTTGGCAGGGTAATTCACCCCTCCACTTT.

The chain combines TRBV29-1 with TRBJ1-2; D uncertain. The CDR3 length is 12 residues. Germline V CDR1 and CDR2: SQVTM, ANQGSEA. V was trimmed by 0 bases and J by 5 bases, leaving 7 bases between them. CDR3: CSVEDRQYGYTF. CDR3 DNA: TGCAGCGTTGAAGATCGTCAGTATGGCTACACCTTC.

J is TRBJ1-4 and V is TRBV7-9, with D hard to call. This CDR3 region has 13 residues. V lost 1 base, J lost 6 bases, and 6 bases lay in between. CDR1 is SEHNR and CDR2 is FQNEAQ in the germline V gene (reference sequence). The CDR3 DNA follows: TGTGCCAGCAGCTTAGAGCTAGATGAAAAACTGTTTTTT. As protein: CASSLELDEKLFF.

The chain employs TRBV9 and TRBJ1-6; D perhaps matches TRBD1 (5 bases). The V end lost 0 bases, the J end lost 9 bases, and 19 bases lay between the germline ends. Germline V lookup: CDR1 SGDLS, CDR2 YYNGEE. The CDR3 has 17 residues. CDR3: CASSVAGQGADTSPLHF. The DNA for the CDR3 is TGTGCCAGCAGCGTAGCGGGCCAAGGGGCCGATACTTCACCCCTCCACTTT.

This CDR3 reads CASSLEGLSGNTIYF. The CDR3 coding sequence is TGTGCCAGCAGCTTGGAGGGTCTCTCTGGAAACACCATATATTTT. The chain combines TRBV7-2 with TRBJ1-3; D gene uncertain. V dropped 3 bases and J dropped 0 bases, with 9 bases sitting between them. CDR1 is SGHTA and CDR2 is FQGNSA in the germline V gene. There are 15 residues in the CDR3.

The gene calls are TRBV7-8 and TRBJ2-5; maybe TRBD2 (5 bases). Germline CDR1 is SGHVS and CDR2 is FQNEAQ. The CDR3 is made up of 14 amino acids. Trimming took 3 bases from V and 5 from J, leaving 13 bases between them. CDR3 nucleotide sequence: TGTGCCAGCAGCTTCGCAAGTGTAGCGGAGACCCAGTACTTC. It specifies CASSFASVAETQYF. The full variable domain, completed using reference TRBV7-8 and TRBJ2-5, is GAGVSQSPRYKVAKRGQDVALRCDPISGHVSLFWYQQALGQGPEFLTYFQNEAQLDKSGLPSDRFFAERPEGSVSTLKIQRTQQEDSAVYLCASSFASVAETQYFGPGTRLLVL.

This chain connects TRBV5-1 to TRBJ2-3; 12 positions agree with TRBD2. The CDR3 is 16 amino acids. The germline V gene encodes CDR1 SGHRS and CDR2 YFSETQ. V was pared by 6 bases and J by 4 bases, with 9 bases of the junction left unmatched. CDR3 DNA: TGCGCCAGCAAGGCTAGCGGGGGGGCCGGGGCAGATACGCAGTATTTT. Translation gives CASKASGGAGADTQYF.

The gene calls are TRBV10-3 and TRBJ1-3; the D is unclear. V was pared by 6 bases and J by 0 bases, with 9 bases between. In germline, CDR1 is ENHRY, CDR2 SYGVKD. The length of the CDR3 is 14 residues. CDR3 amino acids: CAIRPGNSGNTIYF. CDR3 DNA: TGTGCCATCAGACCCGGGAACTCTGGAAACACCATATATTTT.

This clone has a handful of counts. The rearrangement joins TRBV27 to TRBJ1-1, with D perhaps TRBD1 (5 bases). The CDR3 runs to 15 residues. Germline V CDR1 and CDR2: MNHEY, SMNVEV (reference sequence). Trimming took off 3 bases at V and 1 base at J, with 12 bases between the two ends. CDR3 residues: CASSFQTTANTEAFF. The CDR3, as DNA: TGTGCCAGCAGTTTCCAAACGACAGCGAACACTGAAGCTTTCTTT.

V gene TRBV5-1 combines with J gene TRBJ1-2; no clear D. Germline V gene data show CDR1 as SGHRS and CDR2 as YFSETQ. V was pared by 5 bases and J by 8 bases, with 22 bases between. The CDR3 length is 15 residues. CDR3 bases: TGCGCCAGCAGTTCCGGACGGACTCCCCAGGAGGGCTACACCTTC. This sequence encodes CASSSGRTPQEGYTF.

The CDR3 DNA reads as TGTGCCAGCTCACTTAACGAGGCTACGCGTTCCTCGAACTATGGCTACACCTTC. Its protein product is CASSLNEATRSSNYGYTF. This sequence joins TRBV18 and TRBJ1-2; D is unresolved. Germline CDR1 and CDR2: KGHSH and LQKENI. Trimming pared 4 bases from V and 2 bases from J, leaving 23 bases between. There are 18 residues in the CDR3.

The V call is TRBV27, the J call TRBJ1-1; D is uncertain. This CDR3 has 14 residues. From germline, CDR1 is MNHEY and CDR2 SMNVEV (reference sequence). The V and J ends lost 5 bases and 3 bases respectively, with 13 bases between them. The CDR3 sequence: CASSPPGGHTEAFF. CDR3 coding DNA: TGTGCCAGCAGTCCGCCTGGAGGGCACACTGAAGCTTTCTTT.

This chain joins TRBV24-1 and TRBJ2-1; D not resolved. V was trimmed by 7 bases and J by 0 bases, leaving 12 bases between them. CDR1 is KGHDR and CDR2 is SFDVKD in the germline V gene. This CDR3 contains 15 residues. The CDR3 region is CATSDIYSSYNEQFF. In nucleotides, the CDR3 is TGTGCCACCAGCGATATCTACAGCTCCTACAATGAGCAGTTCTTC.

The CDR3: CASSQFHTPGQGGTEAFF. Written as DNA, the CDR3 is TGCGCCAGCAGCCAATTCCACACGCCGGGACAGGGAGGGACTGAAGCTTTCTTT. The chain links TRBV4-1 to TRBJ1-1; TRBD1 agrees at 9 bases. J lost 5 bases, V lost 2 bases, and 15 bases had no gene match. The CDR3 extends over 18 amino acids. Per germline, CDR1 MGHRA and CDR2 YSYEKL.

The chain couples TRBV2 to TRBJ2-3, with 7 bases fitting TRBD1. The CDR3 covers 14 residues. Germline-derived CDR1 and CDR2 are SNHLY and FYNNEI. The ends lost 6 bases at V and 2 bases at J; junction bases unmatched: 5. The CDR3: CASREQGPTDTQYF. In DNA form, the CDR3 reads TGTGCCAGCAGGGAACAGGGGCCCACAGATACGCAGTATTTT. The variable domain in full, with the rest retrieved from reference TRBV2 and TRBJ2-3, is EPEVTQTPSHQVTQMGQEVILRCVPISNHLYFYWYRQILGQKVEFLVSFYNNEISEKSEIFDDQFSVERPDGSNFTLKIRSTKLEDSAMYFCASREQGPTDTQYFGPGTRLTVL.

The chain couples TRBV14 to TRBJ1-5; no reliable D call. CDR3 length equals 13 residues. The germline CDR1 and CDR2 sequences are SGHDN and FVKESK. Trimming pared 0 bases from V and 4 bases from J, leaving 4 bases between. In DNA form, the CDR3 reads TGTGCCAGCAGCCAAGAGAGGAATCAGCCCCAGCATTTT. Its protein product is CASSQERNQPQHF. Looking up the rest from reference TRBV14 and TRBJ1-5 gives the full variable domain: EAGVTQFPSHSVIEKGQTVTLRCDPISGHDNLYWYRRVMGKEIKFLLHFVKESKQDESGMPNNRFLAERTGGTYSTLKVQPAELEDSGVYFCASSQERNQPQHFGDGTRLSIL.

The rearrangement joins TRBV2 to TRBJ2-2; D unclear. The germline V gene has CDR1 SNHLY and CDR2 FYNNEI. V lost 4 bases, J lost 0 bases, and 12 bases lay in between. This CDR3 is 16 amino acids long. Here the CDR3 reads CASSVLLLTNTGELFF. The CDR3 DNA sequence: TGTGCCAGCAGTGTTCTACTGTTAACGAACACCGGGGAGCTGTTTTTT.

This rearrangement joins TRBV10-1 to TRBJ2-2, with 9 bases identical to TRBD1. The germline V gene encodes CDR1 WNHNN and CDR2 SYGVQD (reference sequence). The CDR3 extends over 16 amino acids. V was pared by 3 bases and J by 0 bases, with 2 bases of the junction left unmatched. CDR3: CASSETGGANTGELFF. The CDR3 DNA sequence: TGCGCCAGCAGTGAAACAGGGGGCGCGAACACCGGGGAGCTGTTTTTT.

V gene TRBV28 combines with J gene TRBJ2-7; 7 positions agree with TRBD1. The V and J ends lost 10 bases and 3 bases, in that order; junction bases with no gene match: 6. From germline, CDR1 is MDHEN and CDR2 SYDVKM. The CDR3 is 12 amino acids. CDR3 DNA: TGTGCCACTCACCGGACAGGCTACGAGCAGTACTTC. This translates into CATHRTGYEQYF.

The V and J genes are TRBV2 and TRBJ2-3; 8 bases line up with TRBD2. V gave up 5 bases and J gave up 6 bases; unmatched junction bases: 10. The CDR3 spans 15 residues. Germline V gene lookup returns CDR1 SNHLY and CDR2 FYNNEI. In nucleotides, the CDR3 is TGTGCCAGCAGTACCGGGACTAGTATAGCGGATACGCAGTATTTT. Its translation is CASSTGTSIADTQYF.

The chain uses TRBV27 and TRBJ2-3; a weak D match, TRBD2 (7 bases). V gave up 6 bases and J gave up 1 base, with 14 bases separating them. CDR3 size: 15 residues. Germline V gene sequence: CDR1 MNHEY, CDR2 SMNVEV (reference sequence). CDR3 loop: CASSWGGARTDTQYF. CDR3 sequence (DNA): TGTGCCAGCAGCTGGGGGGGGGCCCGCACAGATACGCAGTATTTT.

CDR3 nucleotide sequence: TGTGCCAGCAGCGTAGCTGCCGGGATGAACACCATATATTTT. This gives the protein CASSVAAGMNTIYF. The chain has TRBV9 and TRBJ1-3, with D unclear. V gave up 0 bases and J gave up 7 bases, with 11 bases separating them. CDR3 size: 14 residues. Per germline, CDR1 SGDLS and CDR2 YYNGEE.

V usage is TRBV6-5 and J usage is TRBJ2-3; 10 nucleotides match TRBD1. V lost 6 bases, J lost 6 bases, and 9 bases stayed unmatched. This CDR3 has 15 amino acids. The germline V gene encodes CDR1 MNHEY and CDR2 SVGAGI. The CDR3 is CASRGLGQGTDTQYF. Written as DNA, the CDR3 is TGTGCCAGCAGGGGACTGGGACAGGGGACCGATACGCAGTATTTT.

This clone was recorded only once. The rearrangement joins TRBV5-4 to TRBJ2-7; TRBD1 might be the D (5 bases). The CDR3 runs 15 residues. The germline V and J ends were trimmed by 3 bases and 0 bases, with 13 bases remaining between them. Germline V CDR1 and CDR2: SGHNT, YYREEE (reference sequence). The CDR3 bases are TGTGCCAGCAGCTCGGGTAGGGGCATCTCCTACGAGCAGTACTTC. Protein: CASSSGRGISYEQYF.

Here the CDR3 DNA reads TGTGCCAGCAGTCCTGTAGGGGGCCTTGAGCAGTACTTC. As protein: CASSPVGGLEQYF. The chain carries TRBV6-5 and TRBJ2-7; 7 bases match TRBD1. Trimming at V came to 5 bases and at J to 7 bases, leaving 8 bases not matched to a gene. The germline V gene encodes CDR1 MNHEY and CDR2 SVGAGI. CDR3 length: 13 amino acids.

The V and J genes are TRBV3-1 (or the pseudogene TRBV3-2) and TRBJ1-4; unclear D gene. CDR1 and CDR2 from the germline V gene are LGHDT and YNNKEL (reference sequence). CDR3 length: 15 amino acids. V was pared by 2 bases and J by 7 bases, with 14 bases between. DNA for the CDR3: TGTGCCAGCAGCCAAAACGACGGACTTAGTGAAAAACTGTTTTTT. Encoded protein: CASSQNDGLSEKLFF.

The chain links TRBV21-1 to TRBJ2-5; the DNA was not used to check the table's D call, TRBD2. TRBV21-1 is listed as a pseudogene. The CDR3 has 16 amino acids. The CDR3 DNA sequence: TGTGCCAGCAGCAAAAAAGAGCGGGGGGCCCCAGAGACCCAGTACTTC. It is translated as CASSKKERGAPETQYF.

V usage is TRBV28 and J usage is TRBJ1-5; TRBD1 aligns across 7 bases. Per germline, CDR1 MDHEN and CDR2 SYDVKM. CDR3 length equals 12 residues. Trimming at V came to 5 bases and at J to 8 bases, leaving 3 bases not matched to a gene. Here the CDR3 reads CASSSQGEPQHF. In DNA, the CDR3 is TGTGCCAGCAGTAGCCAGGGGGAGCCCCAGCATTTT.

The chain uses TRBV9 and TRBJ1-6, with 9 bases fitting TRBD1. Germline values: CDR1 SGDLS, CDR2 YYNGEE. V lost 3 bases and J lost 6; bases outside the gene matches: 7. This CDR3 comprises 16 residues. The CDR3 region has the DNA TGTGCCAGCAGCGACAACAGGGGGCAGGGTAATTCACCCCTCCACTTT. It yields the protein CASSDNRGQGNSPLHF.

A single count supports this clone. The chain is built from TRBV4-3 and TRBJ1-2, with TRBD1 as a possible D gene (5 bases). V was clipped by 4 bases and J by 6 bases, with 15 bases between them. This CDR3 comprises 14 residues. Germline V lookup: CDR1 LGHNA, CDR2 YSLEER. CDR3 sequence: CASSPAQGGNGYTF. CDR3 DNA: TGCGCCAGCAGCCCAGCCCAGGGAGGGAATGGCTACACCTTC.